Sequencing of this T cell receptor (beta chain) was carried out in a study of T cell repertoires in cytomegalovirus infection. In the study overall: Public TCR beta signatures marked donors with CMV infection and the matching HLA. Study-level results: Based on cumulative public TCR beta family frequency, carriers of CMV plus the relevant HLA were identified.

The germline gives CDR1 MNHEY, CDR2 SVGAGI. Trimming took 0 bases from V and 2 from J, leaving 9 bases between them. The CDR3 totals 15 residues. MiXCR, applied by TCRdb to the reads, yields one record per CDR3 protein. The sample gives 500,000 or so distinct CDR3 sequences, approximately 15% of which show up once; about 24% is in the top ten. This clonotype was observed a few times. Its antigen is as yet unknown. The chain couples TRBV6-5 to TRBJ2-3; D is ambiguous. The clonotype comes from a human donor in good health (CMV status not recorded). Some clones in this sample may be carry-over from other donors' samples. Sequenced input: CD8+ T cells from PBMCs. The CDR3 DNA is TGTGCCAGCAGTTACTCTCGCGCTGCCACAGATACGCAGTATTTT. Protein: CASSYSRAATDTQYF.